Below are 2 T cell receptor beta chains sequenced from a single sample in a study of T-cell memory formation after mild COVID-19. Each CDR3 protein gets one entry after TCRdb re-called the 5' RACE reads with MiXCR. This sample has about 440,000 distinct CDR3 sequences, with 20% found just once. The sample taken for sequencing was PBMCs or a T cell subset sorted from them (not recorded which). Every receptor here comes from an adult woman who had mild COVID-19 (a few samples of this study predate the infection). Cell type and time point are not known.

This chain links TRBV5-1 with TRBJ2-5, with unresolved D. Trimming removed 4 bases at V and 3 bases at J, with 10 bases between. The CDR3 consists of 13 residues. From germline, CDR1 is SGHRS and CDR2 YFSETQ. The CDR3 region is CASSPPPEETQYF. For the CDR3, the DNA is TGCGCCAGCAGCCCGCCGCCGGAAGAGACCCAGTACTTC.

The J gene is TRBJ2-5, the V gene TRBV7-2, with D perhaps matching TRBD2 (6 bases). V was clipped by 7 bases and J by 5 bases, with 14 bases between them. Germline V lookup: CDR1 SGHTA, CDR2 FQGNSA. The CDR3 extends over 13 amino acids. The CDR3 DNA is TGTGCCAGCAACGGAGGGTGGGTGGAGACCCAGTACTTC. Its translation is CASNGGWVETQYF. Full variable domain (missing parts from reference TRBV7-2 and TRBJ2-5): GAGVSQSPSNKVTEKGKDVELRCDPISGHTALYWYRQSLGQGLEFLIYFQGNSAPDKSGLPSDRFSAERTGGSVSTLTIQRTQQEDSAVYLCASNGGWVETQYFGPGTRLLVL.